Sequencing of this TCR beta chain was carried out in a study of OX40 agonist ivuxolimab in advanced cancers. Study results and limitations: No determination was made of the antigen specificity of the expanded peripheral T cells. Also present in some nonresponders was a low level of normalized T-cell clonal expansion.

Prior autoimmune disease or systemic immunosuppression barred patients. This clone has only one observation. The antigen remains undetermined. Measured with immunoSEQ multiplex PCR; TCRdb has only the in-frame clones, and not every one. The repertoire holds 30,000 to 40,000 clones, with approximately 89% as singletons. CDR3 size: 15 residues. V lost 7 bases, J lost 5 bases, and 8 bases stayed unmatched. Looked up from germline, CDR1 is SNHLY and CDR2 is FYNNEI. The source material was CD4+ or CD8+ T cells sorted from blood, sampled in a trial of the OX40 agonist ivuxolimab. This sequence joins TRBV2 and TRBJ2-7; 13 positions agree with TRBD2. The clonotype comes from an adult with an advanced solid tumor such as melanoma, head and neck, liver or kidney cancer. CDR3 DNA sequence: TGTGCCAGCAAACCGGGACTAGCGGGACTGAACGAGCAGTACTTC. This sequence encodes CASKPGLAGLNEQYF.